This TCR beta chain was profiled in a study of blood T cell repertoires in COVID-19. On the study more broadly: PBMCs, B-cell-depleted T cells, or T cells provided the cDNA or gDNA that made up the material.

TCRdb's copy holds only in-frame clones and misses some; the assay was immunoSEQ multiplex PCR. The data contain about 160,000 clones, about 83% of them singletons. The sequence derives from a man aged 60 to 69 with acute or convalescent COVID-19. The sample taken for sequencing was peripheral blood.

DNA of the CDR3: TGTGCCAGCAGTGGGCTAGCGTGGGGTCCCGGGGAGCTGTTTTTT. It encodes CASSGLAWGPGELFF. V usage is TRBV3-1 (or the pseudogene TRBV3-2) and J usage is TRBJ2-2, with a weak D call TRBD2 (6 bases). V lost 6 bases and J 6 bases, leaving 17 bases between the germline ends. Germline V gene sequence: CDR1 LGHDT, CDR2 YNNKEL (reference sequence). This CDR3 has 15 residues.